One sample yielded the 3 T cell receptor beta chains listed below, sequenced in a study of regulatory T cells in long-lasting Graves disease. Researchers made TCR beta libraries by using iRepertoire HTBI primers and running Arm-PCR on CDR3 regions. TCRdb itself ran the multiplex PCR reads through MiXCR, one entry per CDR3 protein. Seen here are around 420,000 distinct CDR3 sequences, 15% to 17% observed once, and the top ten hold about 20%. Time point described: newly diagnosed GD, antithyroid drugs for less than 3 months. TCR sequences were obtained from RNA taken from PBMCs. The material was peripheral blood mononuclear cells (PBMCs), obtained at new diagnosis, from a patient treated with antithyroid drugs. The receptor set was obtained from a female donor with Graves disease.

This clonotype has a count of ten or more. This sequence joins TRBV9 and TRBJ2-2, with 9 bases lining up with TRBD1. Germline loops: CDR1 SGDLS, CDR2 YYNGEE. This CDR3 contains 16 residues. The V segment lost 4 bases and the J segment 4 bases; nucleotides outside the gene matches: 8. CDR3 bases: TGTGCCAGCAGCACCACAGGGGGCTACGGCACCGGGGAGCTGTTTTTT. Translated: CASSTTGGYGTGELFF.

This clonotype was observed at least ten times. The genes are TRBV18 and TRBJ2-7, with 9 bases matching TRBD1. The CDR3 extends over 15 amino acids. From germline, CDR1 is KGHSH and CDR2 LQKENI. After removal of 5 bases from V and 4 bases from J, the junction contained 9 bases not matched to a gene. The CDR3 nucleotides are TGTGCCAGCTCATCAATGGGACAGGGAACTTACGAGCAGTACTTC. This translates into CASSSMGQGTYEQYF.

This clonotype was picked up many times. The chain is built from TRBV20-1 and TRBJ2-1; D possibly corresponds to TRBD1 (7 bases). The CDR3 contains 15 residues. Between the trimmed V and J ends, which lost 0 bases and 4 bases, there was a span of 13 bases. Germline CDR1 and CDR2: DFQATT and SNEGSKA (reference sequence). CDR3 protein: CSARDLRGRYNEQFF. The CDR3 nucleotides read TGCAGTGCTAGAGATCTCAGGGGGAGGTACAATGAGCAGTTCTTC.